This TCR beta chain originates from a study of blood T cell repertoires in COVID-19. Using immunoSEQ multiplex PCR, the repertoire was profiled, and TCRdb retains in-frame clones only, with some absent. The profile shows about 280,000 clones, approximately 85% of them singletons. CDR3 length: 19 residues. Sequences were obtained from peripheral blood. The chain carries TRBV12-2 and TRBJ2-4; whether TRBD1, the table's D call, matches the DNA was not checked. TRBV12-2 is designated a pseudogene. This clonotype was obtained from a man in his fifties or sixties with active or convalescent COVID-19. The DNA for the CDR3 is TGTGCAAGTCGCTTAGTAGTTTATGAGGACAAGGGAATAAAAAACATTCAGTACTTC. It translates to CASRLVVYEDKGIKNIQYF.